The rows below give T cell receptor beta chains drawn from one sample of a study of radiotherapy plus CTLA-4 blockade in lung cancer. The assay was immunoSEQ multiplex PCR, and TCRdb's table has in-frame clones only and misses some. The repertoire has tens of thousands of clones, roughly 76% of them found once; the top ten carry 2.5% to 3%. The material sequenced was peripheral blood, taken from a patient treated with radiotherapy plus ipilimumab. The receptors shown here come from a human donor with non-small cell lung cancer who had a complete response to radiotherapy plus ipilimumab. CDR3s include the opening cysteine and the closing phenylalanine or tryptophan.

>TRBJ2-7|TRBV18
CASSPPGGVSSYEQYF
>TRBJ1-2|TRBV19
CASSRTRQGVRVNYGYTF
>TRBJ2-4|TRBV2
CASSLEGQLLAKNIQYF
>TRBJ2-6|TRBV6-4
CASSGGQSGANVLTF
>TRBJ2-2|TRBV7-9
CASSSTGLAGGPGELFF
>TRBJ2-2|TRBV19
CASSMVQGGINTGELFF
>TRBJ2-5|TRBV6-1
CASTARDRGGETQYF
>TRBJ2-5|TRBV29-1
CSATGGRGGRVETQYF
>TRBJ2-2|TRBV7-2
CASTQTGTRDTGELFF
>TRBJ2-1|TRBV28
CASSFSGMSSYNEQFF
>TRBJ1-4|TRBV7-9
CASSLGTGGEKLFF
>TRBJ1-2|TRBV28
CASRIMEGQYGYTF
>TRBJ2-7|TRBV4-1
CASSQVAVTGRSYEQYF
>TRBJ1-2|TRBV18
CASSPGQIFSGYTF
>TRBJ1-2|TRBV5-4
CASPGMGAQLDGYTF
>TRBJ1-4|TRBV2
CASRQGADEKLFF
>TRBJ1-5|TRBV23-1
CASSQSWGTENQPQHF
>TRBJ2-1|TRBV19
CASSRLAENGRYNEQFF
>TRBJ1-3|TRBV6-5
CASRLQGASGNTIYF
>TRBJ1-4|TRBV30
CAWSKGGKLFF
>TRBJ2-7|TRBV7-6
CASSPSVTYEQYF
>TRBJ2-7|TRBV6-1
CASSERDRGLREQYF
>TRBJ2-2|TRBV19
CASSALTGGGTGELFF
>TRBJ2-2|TRBV10-1
CASSMTTGGGTGELFF
>TRBJ1-2|TRBV10-2
CASSEGTGADRYGYTF
>TRBJ2-2|TRBV25-1
CASSLGVGELFF
>TRBJ1-2|TRBV6-5
CASSYREYGYTF
>TRBJ1-1|TRBV7-8
CASSLWRQNTEAFF
>TRBJ1-1|TRBV7-9
CASSQFLGSTEAFF
>TRBJ1-4|TRBV5-1
CASSLGSRDNEKLFF
>TRBJ2-1|TRBV29-1
CSVDSSGREGEQFF
>TRBJ2-7|TRBV19
CASSQTALTYEQYF
>TRBJ1-1|TRBV18
CASSMDTGQAFF
>TRBJ1-5|TRBV4-1
CASSQATGAGSQPQHF
>TRBJ1-1|TRBV6-6
CASSPPTGGTEAFF
>TRBJ1-1|TRBV7-2
CASSGQSNTEAFF
>TRBJ1-4|TRBV15
CATRTLGNEKLFF
>TRBJ2-6|TRBV5-8
CASSSSTRSGANVLTF
>TRBJ2-1|TRBV7-9
CASSLIGTSGYNEQFF
>TRBJ1-2|TRBV7-9
CASSSATGHKSYGYTF
>TRBJ2-7|TRBV27
CASRAGQAFYEQYF
>TRBJ1-2|TRBV5-6
CASSRGDRAFYGYTF
>TRBJ2-1|TRBV18
CASSPGTGGSYNEQFF
>TRBJ1-4|TRBV19
CASSDSGARNEKLFF
>TRBJ1-5|TRBV19
CASSGEINQPQHF
>TRBJ2-1|TRBV7-9
CASSFLAGVTVEQFF
>TRBJ2-1|TRBV27
CASRRSGTGGIYEQFF
>TRBJ1-5|TRBV9
CASSVAPFEGPQHF
>TRBJ2-5|TRBV11-2
CASSLDLVEETQYF
>TRBJ1-2|TRBV7-3
CASSSDGTGLLYGYTF
>TRBJ1-1|TRBV19
CASQQGGTEAFF
>TRBJ1-5|TRBV5-8
CASSFRQGGNQPQHF
>TRBJ1-1|TRBV6-5
CASGPDRSNTEAFF
>NA|TRBV10-3
CAISGLTGYSYEQYF
>TRBJ2-7|TRBV6-5
CASREAKEQYF